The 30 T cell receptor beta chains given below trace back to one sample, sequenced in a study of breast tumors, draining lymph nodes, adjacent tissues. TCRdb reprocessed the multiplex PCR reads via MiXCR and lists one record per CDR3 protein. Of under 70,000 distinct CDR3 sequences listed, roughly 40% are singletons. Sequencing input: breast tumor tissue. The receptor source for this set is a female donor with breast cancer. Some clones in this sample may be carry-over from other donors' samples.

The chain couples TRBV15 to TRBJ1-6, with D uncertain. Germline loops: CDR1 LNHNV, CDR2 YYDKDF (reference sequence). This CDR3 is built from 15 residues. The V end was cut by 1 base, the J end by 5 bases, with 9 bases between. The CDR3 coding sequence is TGTGCCACCAGCAGAGTAAGGGCAGATAATTCACCCCTCCACTTT. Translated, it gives CATSRVRADNSPLHF.

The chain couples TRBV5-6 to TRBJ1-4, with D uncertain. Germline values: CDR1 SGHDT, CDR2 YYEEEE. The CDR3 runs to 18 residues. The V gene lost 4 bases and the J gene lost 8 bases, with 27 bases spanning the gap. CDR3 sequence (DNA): TGTGCCAGCAGCCCGGTGCGGAATAGCGGGAGGGAAGAGGAAAAACTGTTTTTT. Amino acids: CASSPVRNSGREEEKLFF.

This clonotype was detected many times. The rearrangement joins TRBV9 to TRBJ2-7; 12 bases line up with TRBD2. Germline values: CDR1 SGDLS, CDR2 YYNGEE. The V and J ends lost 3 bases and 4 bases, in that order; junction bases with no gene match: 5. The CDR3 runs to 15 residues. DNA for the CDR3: TGTGCCAGCAGCGAACTAGCGGGAGGTGCGTACGAGCAGTACTTC. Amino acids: CASSELAGGAYEQYF.

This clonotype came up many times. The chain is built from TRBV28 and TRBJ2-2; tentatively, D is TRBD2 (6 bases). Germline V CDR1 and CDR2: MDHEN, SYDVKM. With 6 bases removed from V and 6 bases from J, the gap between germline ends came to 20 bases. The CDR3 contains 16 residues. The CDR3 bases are TGTGCCAGCAGCCCCAGGATGCGGGGCAGGTCCGGGGAGCTGTTTTTT. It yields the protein CASSPRMRGRSGELFF.

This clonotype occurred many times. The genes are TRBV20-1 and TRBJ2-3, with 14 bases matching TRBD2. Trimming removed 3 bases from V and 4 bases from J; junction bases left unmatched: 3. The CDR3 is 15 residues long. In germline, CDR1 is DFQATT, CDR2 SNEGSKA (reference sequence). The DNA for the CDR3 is TGCAGTGCTAGGACTAGCGGGAGGGGTTCAGATACGCAGTATTTT. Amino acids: CSARTSGRGSDTQYF.

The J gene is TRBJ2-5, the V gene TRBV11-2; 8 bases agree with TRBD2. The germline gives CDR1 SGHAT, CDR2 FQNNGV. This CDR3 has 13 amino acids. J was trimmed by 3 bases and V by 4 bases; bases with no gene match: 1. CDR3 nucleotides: TGTGCCAGCAGCTCGGGGGGGGAAGAGACCCAGTACTTC. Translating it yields CASSSGGEETQYF.

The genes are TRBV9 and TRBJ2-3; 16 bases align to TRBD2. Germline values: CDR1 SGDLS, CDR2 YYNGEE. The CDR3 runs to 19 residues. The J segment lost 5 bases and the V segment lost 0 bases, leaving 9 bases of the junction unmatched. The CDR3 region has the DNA TGTGCCAGCAGCGTAGGGCTGGGACTAGCGGGGGGGCCGGAAGATACGCAGTATTTT. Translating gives CASSVGLGLAGGPEDTQYF.

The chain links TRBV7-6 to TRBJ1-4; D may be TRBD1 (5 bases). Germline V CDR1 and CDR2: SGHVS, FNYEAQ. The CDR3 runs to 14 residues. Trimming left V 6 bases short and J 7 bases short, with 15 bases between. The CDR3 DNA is TGTGCCAGCAGTATGGGGACGGGAGGTGAAAAACTGTTTTTT. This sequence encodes CASSMGTGGEKLFF.

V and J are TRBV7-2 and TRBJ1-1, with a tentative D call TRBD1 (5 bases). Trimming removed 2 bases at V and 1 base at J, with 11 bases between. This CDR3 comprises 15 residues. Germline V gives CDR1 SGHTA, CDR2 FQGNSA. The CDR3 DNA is TGTGCCAGCAGCTTATTCCCAGGACAGAACACTGAAGCTTTCTTT. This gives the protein CASSLFPGQNTEAFF.

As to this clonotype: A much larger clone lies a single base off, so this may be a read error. The CDR3 sequence is CASSRALAGGEQFF. The CDR3 DNA follows: TGTGCCAGCAGCCGAGCACTAGCGGGAGGTGAGCAGTTCTTC. This chain links TRBV3-1 with TRBJ2-1; 12 positions match TRBD2. This CDR3 has 14 amino acids. Trimming at V came to 4 bases and at J to 9 bases, leaving 4 bases not matched to a gene. Germline values: CDR1 LGHDT, CDR2 YNNKEL (reference sequence).

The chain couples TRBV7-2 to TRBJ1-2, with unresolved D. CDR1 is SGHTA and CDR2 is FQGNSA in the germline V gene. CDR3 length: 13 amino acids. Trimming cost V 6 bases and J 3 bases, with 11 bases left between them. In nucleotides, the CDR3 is TGTGCCAGCAGAGGGTCGTGGTACTATGGCTACACCTTC. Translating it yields CASRGSWYYGYTF. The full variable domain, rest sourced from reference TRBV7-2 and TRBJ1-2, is GAGVSQSPSNKVTEKGKDVELRCDPISGHTALYWYRQSLGQGLEFLIYFQGNSAPDKSGLPSDRFSAERTGGSVSTLTIQRTQQEDSAVYLCASRGSWYYGYTFGSGTRLTVV.

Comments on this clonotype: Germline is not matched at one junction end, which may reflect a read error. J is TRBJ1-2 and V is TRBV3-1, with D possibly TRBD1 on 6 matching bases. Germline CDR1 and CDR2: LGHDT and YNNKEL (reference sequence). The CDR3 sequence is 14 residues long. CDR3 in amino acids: CAGRPGQTVYGYTF. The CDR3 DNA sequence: TGCGCCGGCAGACCCGGACAGACCGTTTATGGCTACACCTTC.

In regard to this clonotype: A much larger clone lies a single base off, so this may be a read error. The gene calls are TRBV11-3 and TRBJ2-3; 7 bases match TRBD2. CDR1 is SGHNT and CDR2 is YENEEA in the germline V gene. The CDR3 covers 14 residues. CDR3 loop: CAGSLGAGTDTQYF. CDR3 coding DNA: TGTGCCGGCAGCTTAGGAGCGGGAACAGATACGCAGTATTTT.

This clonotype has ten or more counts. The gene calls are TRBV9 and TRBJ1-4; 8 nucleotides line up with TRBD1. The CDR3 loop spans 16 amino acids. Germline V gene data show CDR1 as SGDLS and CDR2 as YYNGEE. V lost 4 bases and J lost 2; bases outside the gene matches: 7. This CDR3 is CASSPQGAPTNEKLFF. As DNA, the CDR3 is TGTGCCAGCAGCCCTCAGGGGGCGCCGACTAATGAAAAACTGTTTTTT.

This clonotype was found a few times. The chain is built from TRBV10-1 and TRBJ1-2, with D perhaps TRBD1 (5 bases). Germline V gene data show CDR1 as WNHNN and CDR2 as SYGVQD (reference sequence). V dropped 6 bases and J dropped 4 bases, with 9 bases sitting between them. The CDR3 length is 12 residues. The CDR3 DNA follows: TGCGCCAGCAGAGATGGGGCCTATGGCTACACCTTC. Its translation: CASRDGAYGYTF.

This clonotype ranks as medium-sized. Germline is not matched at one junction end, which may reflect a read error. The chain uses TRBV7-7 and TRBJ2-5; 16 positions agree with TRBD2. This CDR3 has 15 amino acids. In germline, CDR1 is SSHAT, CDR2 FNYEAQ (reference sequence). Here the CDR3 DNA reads TGTGCTAGCAGCTCGGGACTAGCGGGGGGGGAGACCCAGTACTTC. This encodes CASSSGLAGGETQYF.

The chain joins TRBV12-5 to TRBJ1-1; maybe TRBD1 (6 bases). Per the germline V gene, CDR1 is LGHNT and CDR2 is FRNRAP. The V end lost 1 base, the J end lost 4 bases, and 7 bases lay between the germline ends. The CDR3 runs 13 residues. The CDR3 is CASGLGGGTEAFF. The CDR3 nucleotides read TGTGCTAGTGGTTTGGGAGGGGGCACTGAAGCTTTCTTT. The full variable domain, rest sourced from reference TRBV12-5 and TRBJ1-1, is DARVTQTPRHKVTEMGQEVTMRCQPILGHNTVFWYRQTMMQGLELLAYFRNRAPLDDSGMPKDRFSAEMPDATLATLKIQPSEPRDSAVYFCASGLGGGTEAFFGQGTRLTVV.

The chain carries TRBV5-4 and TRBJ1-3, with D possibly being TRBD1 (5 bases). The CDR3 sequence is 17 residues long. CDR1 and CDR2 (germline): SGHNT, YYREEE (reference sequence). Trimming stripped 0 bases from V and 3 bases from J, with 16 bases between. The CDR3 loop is CASSLGQRGHYGNTIYF. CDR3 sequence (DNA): TGTGCCAGCAGCTTGGGACAGCGGGGTCATTATGGAAACACCATATATTTT.

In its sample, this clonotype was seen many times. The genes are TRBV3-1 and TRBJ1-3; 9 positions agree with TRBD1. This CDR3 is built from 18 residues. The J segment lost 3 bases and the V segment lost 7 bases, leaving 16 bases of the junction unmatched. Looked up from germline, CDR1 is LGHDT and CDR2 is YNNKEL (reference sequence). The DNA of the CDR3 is TGTGCCAGCACCGATTTCCAGGACAGGGGAGTATTTGGAAACACCATATATTTT. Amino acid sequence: CASTDFQDRGVFGNTIYF.

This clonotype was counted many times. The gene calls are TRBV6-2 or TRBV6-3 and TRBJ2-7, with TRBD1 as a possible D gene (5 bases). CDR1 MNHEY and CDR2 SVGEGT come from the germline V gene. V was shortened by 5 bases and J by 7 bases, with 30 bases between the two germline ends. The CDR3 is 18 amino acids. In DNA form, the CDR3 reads TGTGCCAGCAGTCGACCAACCGTGGGGCGACCTCCCTTAGGGGAGCAGTACTTC. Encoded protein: CASSRPTVGRPPLGEQYF.

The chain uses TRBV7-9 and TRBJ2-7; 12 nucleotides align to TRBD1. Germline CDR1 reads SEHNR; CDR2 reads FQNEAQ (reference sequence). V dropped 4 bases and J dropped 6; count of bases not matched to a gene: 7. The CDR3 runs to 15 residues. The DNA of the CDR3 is TGTGCCAGCAGCTGGGACAGGGGGCGTCGGTGCGAGCAGTACTTC. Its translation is CASSWDRGRRCEQYF.

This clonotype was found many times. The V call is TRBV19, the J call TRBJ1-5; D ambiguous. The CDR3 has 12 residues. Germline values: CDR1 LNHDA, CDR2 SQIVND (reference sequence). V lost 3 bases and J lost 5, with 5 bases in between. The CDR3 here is CASSIWDQPQHF. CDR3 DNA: TGTGCCAGTAGTATTTGGGATCAGCCCCAGCATTTT.

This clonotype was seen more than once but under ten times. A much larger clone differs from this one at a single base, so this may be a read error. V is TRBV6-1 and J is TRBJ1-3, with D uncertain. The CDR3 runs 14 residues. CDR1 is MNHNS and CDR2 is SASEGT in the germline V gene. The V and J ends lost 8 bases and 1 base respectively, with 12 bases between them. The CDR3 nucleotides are TGTGCCAGCGAACTCCGGGCATCTGGAAACACCATATATTTT. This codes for CASELRASGNTIYF.

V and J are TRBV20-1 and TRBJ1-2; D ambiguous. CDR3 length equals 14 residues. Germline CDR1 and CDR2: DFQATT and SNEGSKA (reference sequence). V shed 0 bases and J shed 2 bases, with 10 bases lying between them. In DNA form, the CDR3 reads TGCAGTGCTAGAGATGGCGGGTCCAACTATGGCTACACCTTC. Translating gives CSARDGGSNYGYTF.

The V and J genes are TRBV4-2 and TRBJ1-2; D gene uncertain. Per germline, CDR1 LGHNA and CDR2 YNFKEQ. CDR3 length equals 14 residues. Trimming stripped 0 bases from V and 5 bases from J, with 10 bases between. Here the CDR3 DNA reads TGTGCCAGCAGCCAAGAGTTTGGGGAGTATGGCTACACCTTC. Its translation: CASSQEFGEYGYTF.

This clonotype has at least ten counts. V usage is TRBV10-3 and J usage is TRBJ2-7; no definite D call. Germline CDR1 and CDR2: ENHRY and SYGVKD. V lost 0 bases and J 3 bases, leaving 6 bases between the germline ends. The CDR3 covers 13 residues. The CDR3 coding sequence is TGTGCCATCAGTGAGTCCAGCAGCTACGAGCAGTACTTC. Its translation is CAISESSSYEQYF.

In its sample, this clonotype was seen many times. CDR3 coding DNA: TGTGCCAGCGGAGGACATTCCTACGAGCAGTACTTC. Its protein is CASGGHSYEQYF. The chain links TRBV6-6 to TRBJ2-7, with D perhaps TRBD1 or TRBD2 (5 bases each). Germline V CDR1 and CDR2: MNHNY, SVGAGI (reference sequence). CDR3 length: 12 residues. Trimming stripped 8 bases from V and 1 base from J, with 9 bases between.

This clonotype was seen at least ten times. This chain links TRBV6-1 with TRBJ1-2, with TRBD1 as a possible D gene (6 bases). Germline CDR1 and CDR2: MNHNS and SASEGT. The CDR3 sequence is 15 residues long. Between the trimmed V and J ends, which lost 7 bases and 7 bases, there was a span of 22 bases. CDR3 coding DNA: TGTGCCAGCACGAAGGGGGGCAGCCTAGGTCTTGGCTACACCTTC. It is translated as CASTKGGSLGLGYTF.

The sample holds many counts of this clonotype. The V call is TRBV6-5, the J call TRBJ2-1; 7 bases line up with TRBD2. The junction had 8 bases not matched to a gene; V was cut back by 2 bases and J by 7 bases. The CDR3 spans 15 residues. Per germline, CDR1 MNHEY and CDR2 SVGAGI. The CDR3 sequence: CASSYSGKDINEQFF. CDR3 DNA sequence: TGTGCCAGCAGTTACAGCGGGAAGGATATAAATGAGCAGTTCTTC.

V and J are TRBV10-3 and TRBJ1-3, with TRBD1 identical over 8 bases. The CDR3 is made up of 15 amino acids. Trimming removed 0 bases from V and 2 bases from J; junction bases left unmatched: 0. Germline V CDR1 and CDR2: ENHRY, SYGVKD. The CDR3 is CAISESGQAGNTIYF. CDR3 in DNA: TGTGCCATCAGTGAGTCGGGACAGGCTGGAAACACCATATATTTT.